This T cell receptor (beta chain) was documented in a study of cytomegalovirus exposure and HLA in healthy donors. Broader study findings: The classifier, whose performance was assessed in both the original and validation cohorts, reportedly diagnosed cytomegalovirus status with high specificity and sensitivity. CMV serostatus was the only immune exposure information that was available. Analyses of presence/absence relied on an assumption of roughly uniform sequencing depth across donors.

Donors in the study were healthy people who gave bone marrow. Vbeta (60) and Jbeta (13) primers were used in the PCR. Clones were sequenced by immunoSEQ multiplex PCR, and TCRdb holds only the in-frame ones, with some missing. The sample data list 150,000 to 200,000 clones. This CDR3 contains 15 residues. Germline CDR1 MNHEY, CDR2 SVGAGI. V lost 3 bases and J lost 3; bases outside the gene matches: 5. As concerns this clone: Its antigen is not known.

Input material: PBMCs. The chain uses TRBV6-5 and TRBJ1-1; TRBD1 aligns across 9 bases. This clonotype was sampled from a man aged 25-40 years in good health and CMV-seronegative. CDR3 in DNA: TGTGCCAGCAGTTATTCCCGACAGGGGGACACTGAAGCTTTCTTT. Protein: CASSYSRQGDTEAFF.